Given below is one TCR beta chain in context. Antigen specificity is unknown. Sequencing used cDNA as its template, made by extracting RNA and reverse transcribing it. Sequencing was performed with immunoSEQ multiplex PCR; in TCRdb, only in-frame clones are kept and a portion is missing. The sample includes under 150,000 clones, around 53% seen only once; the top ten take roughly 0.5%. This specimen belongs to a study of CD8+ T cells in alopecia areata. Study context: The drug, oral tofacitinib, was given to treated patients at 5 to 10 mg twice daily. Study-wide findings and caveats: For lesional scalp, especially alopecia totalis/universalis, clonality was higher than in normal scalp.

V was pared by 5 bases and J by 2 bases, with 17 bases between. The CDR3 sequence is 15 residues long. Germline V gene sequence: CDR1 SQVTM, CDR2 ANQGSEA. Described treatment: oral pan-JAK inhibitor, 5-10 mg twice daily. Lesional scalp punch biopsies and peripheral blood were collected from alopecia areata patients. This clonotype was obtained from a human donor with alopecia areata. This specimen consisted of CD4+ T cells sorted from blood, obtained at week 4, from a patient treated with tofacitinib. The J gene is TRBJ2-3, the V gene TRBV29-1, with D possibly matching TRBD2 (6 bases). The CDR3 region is CSVRSPAGPTDTQYF. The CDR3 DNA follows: TGCAGCGTTAGGTCCCCTGCGGGACCCACAGATACGCAGTATTTT.